This T cell receptor beta chain appears in the sequencing data of a study of response to subunit inactivated influenza vaccine. General study findings and limits: Authors suggested each seasonal influenza vaccination recruits few new T cells.

This clonotype has more than one count but fewer than ten. The antigen remains undetermined. Germline CDR1 is SGDLS and CDR2 is YYNGEE. The ends lost 7 bases at V and 2 bases at J; junction bases unmatched: 5. The CDR3 runs 13 residues. One entry per CDR3 protein results from TCRdb running MiXCR on the RT-PCR reads. This table has hundreds of thousands of distinct CDR3 sequences, approximately 11% appearing once. The chain employs TRBV9 and TRBJ2-5, with 7 bases identical to TRBD1. This receptor was obtained from a man aged 50-60 years who received an inactivated influenza vaccine. The sample consisted of PBMCs from blood, taken 40 to 50 days after vaccination. CDR3 residues: CASGQGVQETQYF. The CDR3 DNA sequence: TGTGCCAGCGGTCAGGGGGTTCAAGAGACCCAGTACTTC.